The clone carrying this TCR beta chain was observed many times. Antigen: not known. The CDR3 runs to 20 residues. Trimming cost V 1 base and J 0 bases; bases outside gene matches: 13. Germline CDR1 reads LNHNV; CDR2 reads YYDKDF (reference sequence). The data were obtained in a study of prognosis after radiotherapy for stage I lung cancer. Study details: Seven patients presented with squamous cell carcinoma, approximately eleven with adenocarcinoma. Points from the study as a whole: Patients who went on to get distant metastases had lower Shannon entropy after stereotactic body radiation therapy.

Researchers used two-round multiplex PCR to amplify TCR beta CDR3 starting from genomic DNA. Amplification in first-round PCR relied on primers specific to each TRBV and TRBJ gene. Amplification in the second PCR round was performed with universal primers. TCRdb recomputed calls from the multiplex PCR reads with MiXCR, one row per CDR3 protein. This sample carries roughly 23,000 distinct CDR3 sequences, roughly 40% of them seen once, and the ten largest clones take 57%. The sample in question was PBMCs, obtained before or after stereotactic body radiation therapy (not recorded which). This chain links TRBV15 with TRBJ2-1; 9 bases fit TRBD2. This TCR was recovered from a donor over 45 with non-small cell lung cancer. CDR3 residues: CATSRGGGVSGSISYNEQFF. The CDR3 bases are TGTGCCACCAGCAGAGGGGGGGGGGTTAGCGGGAGTATCTCCTACAATGAGCAGTTCTTC.